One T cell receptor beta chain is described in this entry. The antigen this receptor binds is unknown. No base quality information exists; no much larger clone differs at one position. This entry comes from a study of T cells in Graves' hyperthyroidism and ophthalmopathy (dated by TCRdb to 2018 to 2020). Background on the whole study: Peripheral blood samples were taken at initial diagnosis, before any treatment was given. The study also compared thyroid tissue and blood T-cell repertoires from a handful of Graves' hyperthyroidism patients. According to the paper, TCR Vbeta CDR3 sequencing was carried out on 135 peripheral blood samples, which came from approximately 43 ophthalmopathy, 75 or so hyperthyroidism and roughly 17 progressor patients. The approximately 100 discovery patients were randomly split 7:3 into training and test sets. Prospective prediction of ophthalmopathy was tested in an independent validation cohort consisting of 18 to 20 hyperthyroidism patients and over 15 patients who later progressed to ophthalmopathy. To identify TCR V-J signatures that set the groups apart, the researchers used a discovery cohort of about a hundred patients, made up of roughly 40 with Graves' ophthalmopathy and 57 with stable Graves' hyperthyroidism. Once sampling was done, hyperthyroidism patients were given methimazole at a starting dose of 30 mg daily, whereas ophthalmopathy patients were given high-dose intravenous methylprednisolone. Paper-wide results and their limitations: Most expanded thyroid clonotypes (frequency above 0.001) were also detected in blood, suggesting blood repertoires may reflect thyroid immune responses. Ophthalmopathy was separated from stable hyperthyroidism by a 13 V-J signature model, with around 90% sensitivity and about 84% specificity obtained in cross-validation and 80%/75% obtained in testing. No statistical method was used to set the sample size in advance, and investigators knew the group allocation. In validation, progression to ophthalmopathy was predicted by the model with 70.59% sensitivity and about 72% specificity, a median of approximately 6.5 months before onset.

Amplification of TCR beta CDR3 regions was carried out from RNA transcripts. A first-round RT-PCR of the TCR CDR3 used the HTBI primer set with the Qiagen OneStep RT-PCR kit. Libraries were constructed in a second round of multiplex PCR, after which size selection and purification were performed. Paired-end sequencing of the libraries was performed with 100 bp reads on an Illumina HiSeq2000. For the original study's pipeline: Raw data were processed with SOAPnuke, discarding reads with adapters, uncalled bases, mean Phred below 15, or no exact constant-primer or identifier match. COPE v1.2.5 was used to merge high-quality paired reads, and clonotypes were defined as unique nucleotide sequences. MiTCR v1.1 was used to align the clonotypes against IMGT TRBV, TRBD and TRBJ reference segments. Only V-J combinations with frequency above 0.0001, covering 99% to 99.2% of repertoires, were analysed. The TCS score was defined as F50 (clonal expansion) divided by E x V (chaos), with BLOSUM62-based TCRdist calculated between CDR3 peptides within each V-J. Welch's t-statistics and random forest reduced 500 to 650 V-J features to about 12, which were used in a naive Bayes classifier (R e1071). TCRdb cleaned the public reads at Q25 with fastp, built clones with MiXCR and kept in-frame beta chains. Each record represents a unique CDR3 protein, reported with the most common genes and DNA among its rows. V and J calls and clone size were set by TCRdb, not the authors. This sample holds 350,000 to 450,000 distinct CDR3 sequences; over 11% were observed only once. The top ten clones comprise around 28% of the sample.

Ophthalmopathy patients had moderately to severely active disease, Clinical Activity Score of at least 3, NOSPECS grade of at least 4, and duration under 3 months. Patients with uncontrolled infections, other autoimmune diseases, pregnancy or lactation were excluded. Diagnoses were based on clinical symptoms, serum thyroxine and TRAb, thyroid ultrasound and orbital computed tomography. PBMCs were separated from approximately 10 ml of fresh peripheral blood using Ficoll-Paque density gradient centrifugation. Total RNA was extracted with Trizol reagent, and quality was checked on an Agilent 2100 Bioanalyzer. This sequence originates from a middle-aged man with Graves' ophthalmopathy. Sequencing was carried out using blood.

The DNA sequence is as follows: TGTGCCAGCATCCCCCAGACAGGGAGCAACACTGAAGCTTTCTTT. Translation gives CASIPQTGSNTEAFF. The chain uses TRBV7-9 and TRBJ1-1; 7 of the junction bases match TRBD1. CDR3 length: 15 amino acids, cysteine to phenylalanine. The read is trimmed to its CDR3 DNA, 45 bases read in frame from base 1. From a lookup of the germline V gene (reference sequence), CDR1 and CDR2 are SEHNR and FQNEAQ. Relative to germline, V is missing 7 bases and J is missing 2 bases, with 10 bases of the junction outside any gene match. Extended through the reference TRBV7-9 and TRBJ1-1 proteins, this CDR3 yields the full variable domain: DTGVSQNPRHKITKRGQNVTFRCDPISEHNRLYWYRQTLGQGPEFLTYFQNEAQLEKSRLLSDRFSAERPKGSFSTLEIQRTEQGDSAMYLCASIPQTGSNTEAFFGQGTRLTVV.